Presented here are 9 T cell receptor beta chains from one specimen sequenced in a study of tumor-infiltrating lymphocytes in localized non-small cell lung cancer. Data came from immunoSEQ multiplex PCR; TCRdb stores just in-frame clones and leaves some out. This sample has 15,000 or so clones, with approximately 80% found just once. The sample consisted of lung tumor tissue. Source of these receptors: a human donor with non-small cell lung cancer.

This clone was seen only a few times. This chain connects TRBV5-1 to TRBJ2-3; D is unclear. The CDR3 sequence is 15 residues long. The ends were cut back, 4 bases at V and 0 bases at J, with 12 bases in the middle. Germline CDR1 SGHRS, CDR2 YFSETQ. The CDR3 DNA reads as TGCGCCAGCAGCCCCCTTAGTAGCAGCACAGATACGCAGTATTTT. Encoded protein: CASSPLSSSTDTQYF.

The chain links TRBV4-1 to TRBJ1-5, with a weak D call TRBD1 (5 bases). The CDR3 sequence is 15 residues long. Per the germline V gene, CDR1 is MGHRA and CDR2 is YSYEKL. Trimming left V 4 bases short and J 7 bases short, with 17 bases between. The DNA of the CDR3 is TGCGCCAGCAGCCCCTTAGTCAGGGTAGGACAGCCCCAGCATTTT. Protein: CASSPLVRVGQPQHF.

The genes are TRBV29-1 and TRBJ2-2; 8 bases fit TRBD1. This CDR3 is 15 amino acids long. The V segment lost 3 bases and the J segment 4 bases; nucleotides outside the gene matches: 7. Germline V gene lookup returns CDR1 SQVTM and CDR2 ANQGSEA. The CDR3 nucleotides read TGCAGCGTTGAGTTTGGAACAGGGGGCACCGGGGAGCTGTTTTTT. Its translation: CSVEFGTGGTGELFF.

CDR3 bases: TGTGCCAGCAGCGTAGACGTGAGGGGGACAAGTACGCAGTATTTT. Residues: CASSVDVRGTSTQYF. The gene calls are TRBV9 and TRBJ2-3; D perhaps matches TRBD1 (6 bases). This CDR3 has 15 amino acids. In germline, CDR1 is SGDLS, CDR2 YYNGEE. V was cut by 0 bases and J by 8 bases, with 16 bases left in between.

The chain carries TRBV5-1 and TRBJ2-3, with D possibly matching TRBD2 (6 bases). Trimming removed 4 bases from V and 7 bases from J, with 22 bases in between. CDR1 is SGHRS, CDR2 YFSETQ, per germline. The CDR3 totals 16 residues. The CDR3 region is CASSIGPLNGGYTQYF. The CDR3 DNA sequence: TGCGCCAGCAGCATCGGCCCACTAAACGGGGGATATACGCAGTATTTT. Variable domain in full (rest from reference TRBV5-1 and TRBJ2-3): KAGVTQTPRYLIKTRGQQVTLSCSPISGHRSVSWYQQTPGQGLQFLFEYFSETQRNKGNFPGRFSGRQFSNSRSEMNVSTLELGDSALYLCASSIGPLNGGYTQYFGPGTRLTVL.

The chain employs TRBV13 and TRBJ2-1; 13 bases fit TRBD2. V trimming: 4 bases; J trimming: 10 bases; junction bases outside the gene matches: 13. Germline V gives CDR1 PRHDT, CDR2 FYEKMQ (reference sequence). The CDR3 loop spans 17 amino acids. The chain's CDR3 is CASSSFILAGGAGEQFF. Written as DNA, the CDR3 is TGTGCCAGCAGCTCCTTTATACTAGCGGGAGGGGCCGGGGAGCAGTTCTTC.

The J gene is TRBJ2-3, the V gene TRBV5-1; tentatively, D is TRBD2 (7 bases). Germline CDR1 and CDR2: SGHRS and YFSETQ. This CDR3 is built from 17 residues. The V end was cut by 4 bases, the J end by 1 base, with 19 bases between. CDR3 coding DNA: TGCGCCAGCAGCCTGAGGCGGGGGCAGGGCCGCACAGATACGCAGTATTTT. Translated: CASSLRRGQGRTDTQYF.

The chain is built from TRBV19 and TRBJ2-2; D is perhaps TRBD1 (5 bases). V was shortened by 4 bases and J by 0 bases, with 6 bases between the two germline ends. Looked up from germline, CDR1 is LNHDA and CDR2 is SQIVND (reference sequence). CDR3 length equals 14 residues. The CDR3 is CASSTTANTGELFF. For the CDR3, the DNA is TGTGCCAGTAGTACGACAGCGAACACCGGGGAGCTGTTTTTT.

This clone came up a few times. This chain uses TRBV25-1 with TRBJ2-5; 7 nucleotides match TRBD1. CDR3 size: 13 residues. From germline, CDR1 is MGHDK and CDR2 SYGVNS. V dropped 8 bases and J dropped 5; count of bases not matched to a gene: 8. Here the CDR3 DNA reads TGTGCCAGCGTACGACAGGGAACCGAGACCCAGTACTTC. Translating it yields CASVRQGTETQYF.